One sample yielded the 14 T cell receptor beta chains listed below, sequenced in a study of response to subunit inactivated influenza vaccine. TCRdb itself ran the RT-PCR reads through MiXCR, one entry per CDR3 protein. The sample includes 550,000 to 600,000 distinct CDR3 sequences, about 12% seen only once; the top ten take more than 8.5%. The sequenced sample was PBMCs from blood, obtained on the day of vaccination. These receptors were obtained from a man between 50 and 59 years old who received an inactivated influenza vaccine.

In its sample, this clonotype was seen many times. V gene TRBV29-1 combines with J gene TRBJ1-1, with TRBD1 matching over 9 bases. V trimming: 5 bases; J trimming: 5 bases; junction bases outside the gene matches: 6. Germline CDR1 is SQVTM and CDR2 is ANQGSEA. This CDR3 is built from 13 residues. The CDR3 DNA sequence: TGCAGCGTTCTTGGACAGGGGAATACTGAAGCTTTCTTT. This codes for CSVLGQGNTEAFF.

Only a few counts were recorded for this clonotype. V and J are TRBV28 and TRBJ2-3; TRBD2 matches 11 bases. CDR3 size: 16 residues. J lost 0 bases, V lost 10 bases, and 9 bases had no gene match. In germline, CDR1 is MDHEN, CDR2 SYDVKM. The CDR3 DNA reads TGTGCCACAACTAGCGGGAGTTTTGCTAGCACAGATACGCAGTATTTT. Its translation: CATTSGSFASTDTQYF.

The table lists this clonotype with a few counts. V and J are TRBV7-9 and TRBJ1-2; D unresolved. The CDR3 extends over 13 amino acids. Between the trimmed V and J ends, which lost 1 base and 5 bases, there was a span of 8 bases. Germline V gene lookup returns CDR1 SEHNR and CDR2 FQNEAQ (reference sequence). The CDR3 bases are TGTGCCAGCAGCTTAGGTGGCTGGTATGGCTACACCTTC. Residues: CASSLGGWYGYTF.

The V and J genes are TRBV6-5 and TRBJ2-7; 9 bases fit TRBD2. J lost 2 bases, V lost 2 bases, and 7 bases had no gene match. Germline assignment: CDR1 MNHEY and CDR2 SVGAGI. The CDR3 is 16 amino acids. The CDR3 DNA is TGTGCCAGCAGTTACAATACTAGCGGGCCTACCTACGAGCAGTACTTC. Protein sequence: CASSYNTSGPTYEQYF.

This chain links TRBV19 with TRBJ1-5; 8 nucleotides agree with TRBD1. CDR1 LNHDA and CDR2 SQIVND come from the germline V gene (reference sequence). The CDR3 contains 14 residues. The ends lost 7 bases at V and 2 bases at J; junction bases unmatched: 4. The CDR3 DNA reads TGTGCCAGTAATGCAGGGGGCGGCAATCAGCCCCAGCATTTT. Its protein product is CASNAGGGNQPQHF.

In this sample, this clonotype turned up many times. The rearrangement joins TRBV7-2 to TRBJ1-5; D gene unclear. The length of the CDR3 is 14 residues. The germline CDR1 and CDR2 sequences are SGHTA and FQGNSA. V lost 3 bases and J 2 bases, leaving 8 bases between the germline ends. The CDR3 reads CASSLSTGNQPQHF. DNA for the CDR3: TGTGCCAGCAGCTTGTCCACCGGCAATCAGCCCCAGCATTTT. Combining the CDR3 with reference TRBV7-2 and TRBJ1-5 gives the whole variable domain GAGVSQSPSNKVTEKGKDVELRCDPISGHTALYWYRQSLGQGLEFLIYFQGNSAPDKSGLPSDRFSAERTGGSVSTLTIQRTQQEDSAVYLCASSLSTGNQPQHFGDGTRLSIL.

The table lists this clonotype with many counts. This rearrangement joins TRBV29-1 to TRBJ2-7, with 9 bases matching TRBD1. Looked up from germline, CDR1 is SQVTM and CDR2 is ANQGSEA. The V and J ends lost 1 base and 3 bases, in that order; junction bases with no gene match: 7. The CDR3 is made up of 15 amino acids. The chain's CDR3 is CSVEGLDRGIYEQYF. The DNA for the CDR3 is TGCAGCGTTGAAGGCCTGGACAGGGGCATCTACGAGCAGTACTTC.

In its sample, this clonotype was seen a few times. The rearrangement uses TRBV7-9 and TRBJ1-2; 8 positions match TRBD1. In germline, CDR1 is SEHNR, CDR2 FQNEAQ (reference sequence). V shed 5 bases, J shed 6 bases, and the junction held 11 bases outside the gene matches. CDR3 length equals 15 residues. The CDR3 loop reads CASSISGTGLNGYTF. As DNA, the CDR3 is TGTGCCAGCAGCATATCCGGGACAGGACTCAATGGCTACACCTTC.

J is TRBJ2-1 and V is TRBV5-6; D possibly corresponds to TRBD2 (5 bases). Trimming pared 4 bases from V and 10 bases from J, leaving 15 bases between. Per germline, CDR1 SGHDT and CDR2 YYEEEE. The CDR3 is 13 amino acids. The CDR3 bases are TGTGCCAGCAGCCTCGGGATCTACTACGAGCAGTTCTTC. Translated: CASSLGIYYEQFF.

This clonotype has just a few counts. The V gene is TRBV10-3, the J gene TRBJ1-6; 7 bases line up with TRBD1. J lost 7 bases, V lost 6 bases, and 21 bases had no gene match. The CDR3 has 19 amino acids. CDR1 is ENHRY, CDR2 SYGVKD, per germline. Here the CDR3 reads CAISGVPGQSRSSNSPLHF. Written as DNA, the CDR3 is TGTGCCATCAGCGGCGTCCCGGGACAGAGTCGCTCGTCCAATTCACCCCTCCACTTT.

This chain links TRBV30 with TRBJ2-1; the D gene is possibly TRBD1 (6 bases). The CDR3 consists of 13 residues. Trimming left V 0 bases short and J 3 bases short, with 6 bases between. Germline V CDR1 and CDR2: GTSNPN, SVGIG (reference sequence). As DNA, the CDR3 is TGTGCCTGGAGTGTAGGGGGCTACAATGAGCAGTTCTTC. This codes for CAWSVGGYNEQFF.

There are a few counts of this clonotype. CDR3 bases: TGCAGTGCTAGCTCGGGCCCTCGGTACGAGCAGTACTTC. Translation gives CSASSGPRYEQYF. J is TRBJ2-7 and V is TRBV20-1, with D uncertain. The germline gives CDR1 DFQATT, CDR2 SNEGSKA (reference sequence). The CDR3 length is 13 residues. V gave up 3 bases and J gave up 4 bases, with 13 bases separating them.

This clonotype has only a few counts. The chain recombines TRBV29-1 with TRBJ2-2; 10 bases agree with TRBD2. Germline CDR1 and CDR2: SQVTM and ANQGSEA. CDR3 size: 15 residues. V lost 5 bases to trimming and J lost 7 bases; unmatched junction nucleotides: 10. This CDR3 reads CSVRAGGRSDGELFF. The CDR3 bases are TGCAGCGTTAGAGCGGGGGGGCGGTCCGACGGGGAGCTGTTTTTT.

This clonotype was observed a few times. The chain links TRBV20-1 to TRBJ2-2, with 8 bases matching TRBD2. Germline CDR1 is DFQATT and CDR2 is SNEGSKA (reference sequence). V was pared by 5 bases and J by 8 bases, with 25 bases of the junction left unmatched. The CDR3 is 19 residues long. CDR3 protein: CSADGLKGTSRVSAGELFF. The CDR3 DNA reads TGCAGTGCTGATGGGCTAAAGGGGACTAGTCGCGTGTCCGCTGGGGAGCTGTTTTTT.